A selection of T cell receptor beta chains follows, all from one sample in a study of cytomegalovirus exposure and HLA in healthy donors. Clones were read by immunoSEQ multiplex PCR, and TCRdb kept only the in-frame ones, dropping some. The data show about 150,000 clones, 65% to 80% seen once. The sample was PBMCs. These receptors all come from a man aged 35 to 55 in good health and CMV-seropositive. Each CDR3 is given with its conserved first and last residue. The order of the fields is clone size, J gene, V gene, CDR3 protein. Clone size is given for some rows only: seen once, a few or many times, or a class if the clone is expanded.

>.|TRBJ2-7|TRBV6-5
CASTPSGAPYEQYF
>.|TRBJ2-2|TRBV10-3
CAISAGTVNTGELFF
>.|TRBJ2-1|TRBV6-5
CASSFSVSYNEQFF
>.|TRBJ2-7|TRBV14
CASSHGTGLFYEQYF
>once|TRBJ2-5|TRBV27
CASSLTGGRETQYF
>.|TRBJ2-7|TRBV5-1
CASSLAGGTYEQYF
>.|TRBJ2-6|TRBV7-9
CASSLRGATGANVLTF
>.|TRBJ2-7|TRBV7-9
CSSSLATGGSYEQYF
>.|TRBJ2-1|TRBV11-2
CASSLDRANNEQFF
>.|TRBJ2-3|TRBV27
CASRVLDADTQYF